This T cell receptor beta chain was sequenced for a study of T-cell reconstitution after alpha-beta-depleted transplantation in children. Germline assignment: CDR1 SGHNT and CDR2 YENEEA. The CDR3 totals 14 residues. Trimming cost V 3 bases and J 6 bases, with 12 bases left between them. The TCRbeta library incorporated unique molecular identifiers. TCRdb reanalysed the PCR reads using MiXCR and keeps one entry per CDR3 protein. The table records 600,000 to 700,000 distinct CDR3 sequences, around 17% of them present only once. The rearrangement uses TRBV11-3 and TRBJ2-1; the D call may be TRBD1 or TRBD2 (6 bases each). The sequences come from PBMCs from the stem cell graft donor, collected from the stem cell graft. This sequence originates from a human donor who donated a stem cell graft to a child with acute myeloid leukemia. Here the CDR3 DNA reads TGTGCCAGCAGCTTTCGGGGGCCTCTCAATGAGCAGTTCTTC. It specifies CASSFRGPLNEQFF. The whole variable domain, remainder taken from reference TRBV11-3 and TRBJ2-1, is EAGVVQSPRYKIIEKKQPVAFWCNPISGHNTLYWYLQNLGQGPELLIRYENEEAVDDSQLPKDRFSAERLKGVDSTLKIQPAELGDSAVYLCASSFRGPLNEQFFGPGTRLTVL.